The rows below give T cell receptor beta chains drawn from one sample of a study of T cells after yellow fever vaccination. MiXCR was run by TCRdb on the 5' RACE reads, yielding one entry per CDR3 protein. The table includes around 72,000 distinct CDR3 sequences, around 7% detected once. The sample in question was CD8+ T cells sorted from PBMCs, obtained 9 to 11 days after the first yellow fever vaccination. The receptors come from a man younger than 30 who received the YFV17D yellow fever vaccine. Both conserved end residues are part of each CDR3.

>TRBV7-2|15
CASTTLGGGMETQYF
>TRBV13|11
CASSASGLQFF
>TRBV20-1|13
CSAETSGVSEQYF
>TRBV4-1|15
CASSQEGPFTDTQYF
>TRBV7-8|16
CASSSGAGTRTDTQYF
>TRBV6-5|15
CASKPGRTTKNIQYF
>TRBV15|17
CATSRGQGGGTTDTQYF
>TRBV27|12
CASSTQGETQYF
>TRBV12-3/TRBV12-4|16
CASSPRAPGSGNTIYF
>TRBV5-1|18
CASSSSFWVAGAYNEQFF
>TRBV20-1|15
CSAHTPRNSNQPQHF
>TRBV7-6|15
CASTRGWGSTDTQYF
>TRBV4-2|12
CASSQGVEKLFF
>TRBV7-8|16
CASSLGEGRLQETQYF
>TRBV18|15
CASSPTVGGKETQYF
>TRBV7-6|16
CASSLRSRGGNQPQHF
>TRBV5-1|13
CASSPGLNTEAFF
>TRBV7-2|14
CASSSTTGSYEQYF
>TRBV6-5|16
CASSYSRDSSYNEQFF
>TRBV14|18
CASSQTGTQGANTGELFF
>TRBV6-2/TRBV6-3|15
CASTHGGGGADTQYF
>TRBV5-1|15
CASRATGDSNQPQHF
>TRBV29-1|14
CSVVGGGLTDTQYF
>TRBV11-2|15
CASSPRSGFTGELFF
>TRBV20-1|14
CSATTGTSGGAQYF
>TRBV12-3/TRBV12-4|18
CASSIAGGAPSSYNEQFF
>TRBV19|11
CATVTGNEQFF
>TRBV4-3|15
CASSLQGLVAGELFF
>TRBV12-5|15
CASGRAPVWANVLTF
>TRBV12-3/TRBV12-4|14
CASSFRQGNTEAFF
>TRBV27|16
CASSLLVSRGPGEQYF
>TRBV4-1|18
CASSPWTSGVANTGELFF
>TRBV20-1|13
CSATGGSYNEQFF
>TRBV20-1|17
CSARDRGLVGMNTEAFF
>TRBV6-2/TRBV6-3|14
CASSYGPTGTEAFF
>TRBV20-1|14
CSALGKRGTDTQYF
>TRBV3-1|13
CASSIRMDTEAFF
>TRBV9|14
CASSVWGAVETQYF
>TRBV6-1|13
CASTGEGNQPQHF
>TRBV11-1|15
CASSLAGGPSDTQYF
>TRBV7-9|15
CASSFPGGSGNTIYF
>TRBV7-1|14
CASSSQQGPLVLFF